This T cell receptor (beta chain) was found in a study of blood T cell repertoires in COVID-19. Study as a whole: Collection of acute and convalescent COVID-19 samples took place in the United States, Italy and Spain. PBMCs, B-cell-depleted T cells, or T cells provided the cDNA or gDNA that made up the material.

The V gene lost 6 bases and the J gene lost 2 bases, with 11 bases spanning the gap. This CDR3 region has 12 residues. Germline V gene lookup returns CDR1 SQVTM and CDR2 ANQGSEA. Sequencing was performed with immunoSEQ multiplex PCR; in TCRdb, only in-frame clones are kept and a portion is missing. Among 150,000 to 200,000 clones listed, 84% were seen once. Sample: peripheral blood. The TCR was taken from a woman over 75 with acute or convalescent COVID-19. The chain combines TRBV29-1 with TRBJ2-7, with D perhaps TRBD1 (6 bases). CDR3 protein: CSVTGPPYEQYF. In DNA, the CDR3 is TGCAGCGTGACAGGACCCCCCTACGAGCAGTACTTC.